This T cell receptor beta chain comes out of a study of memory CD4+ T cells and cytomegalovirus serostatus. Study overall: Of the healthy Belgian adults, fewer than 10 were CMV seropositive and 20 to 30 seronegative. Study-wide points: Each of approximately 70 CMV-associated TCRbeta sequences occurred in one to five individuals.

Single viable CD3+CD4+CD8-CD45RO+ cells were sorted as the memory CD4+ T cells. In regard to this clone: Its antigen is unidentified.

Assay used: immunoSEQ multiplex PCR; TCRdb lists only in-frame clones, some missing. Found here are about 59,000 clones, roughly 77% of them singletons; the top ten hold 1% to 1.2%. CDR3 size: 14 residues. V lost 5 bases to trimming and J lost 1 base, with 6 bases between them. Germline CDR1 is LGHNT and CDR2 is FRNRAP. This TCR was recovered from an adult in good health and CMV-seronegative. This chain connects TRBV12-5 to TRBJ2-6; D ambiguous. The specimen sequenced was memory CD4+ T cells from blood. The CDR3 bases are TGTGCTAGTGGTCCAGGTTCTGGGGCCAACGTCCTGACTTTC. This gives the protein CASGPGSGANVLTF.